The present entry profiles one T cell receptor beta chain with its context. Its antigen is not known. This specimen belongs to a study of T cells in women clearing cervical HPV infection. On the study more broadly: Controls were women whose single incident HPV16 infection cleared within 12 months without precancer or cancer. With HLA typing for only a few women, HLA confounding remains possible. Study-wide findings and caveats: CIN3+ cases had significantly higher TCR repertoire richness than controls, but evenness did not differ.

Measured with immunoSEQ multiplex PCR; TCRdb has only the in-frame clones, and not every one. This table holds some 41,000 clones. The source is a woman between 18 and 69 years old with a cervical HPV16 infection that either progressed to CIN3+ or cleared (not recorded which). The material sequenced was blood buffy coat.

The covered CDR3 bases are TGCAGTGCCGCCCAGGGGGTCACTGAA. Translated: CSAAQGVTE. The whole CDR3 reads CSAAQGVTEAFF. This chain connects TRBV20-1 to TRBJ1-1, with 7 bases matching TRBD1. The read is 3 residues too short to cover the CDR3 end, so that end is filled in from the germline J gene. Trimming took 6 bases from V and 4 from J; bases not matched to a gene: 5. The CDR3 spans 12 residues. From germline, CDR1 is DFQATT and CDR2 SNEGSKA (reference sequence).